The entry that follows covers one T cell receptor (beta chain) sequence. Its antigen is unidentified. These data come from a study of neoadjuvant anti-PD-1 for oral cavity cancer. Study-level information: Patients without progression received a fourth nivolumab dose around day 43, then surgical resection on days 50-56.

TCRdb keeps only in-frame clones here, not all; method: immunoSEQ multiplex PCR. The sample has 15,000 to 20,000 clones; roughly 72% are singletons. CDR1 is SGHVS and CDR2 is FNYEAQ in the germline V gene. CDR3 length: 17 amino acids. The junction had 9 bases not matched to a gene; V was cut back by 4 bases and J by 4 bases. Patients were newly diagnosed with stage II-IVA oral cavity squamous cell carcinoma without prior systemic or radiation treatment. Findings of the study overall: Only three patients per response group were TCR-analyzed; validation needed.

The chain carries TRBV7-6 and TRBJ2-1, with 11 bases aligning to TRBD2. This TCR was sampled from a person between 40 and 85 years old with oral cavity squamous cell carcinoma. Sequenced here: PBMCs, sampled before nivolumab (anti-PD-1) treatment. The CDR3 DNA follows: TGTGCCAGCAGCTCAGCCGGGACTAGCGGATCTTACAATGAGCAGTTCTTC. Its translation is CASSSAGTSGSYNEQFF. Filled out from reference TRBV7-6 and TRBJ2-1, the complete variable domain reads GAGVSQSPRYKVTKRGQDVALRCDPISGHVSLYWYRQALGQGPEFLTYFNYEAQQDKSGLPNDRFSAERPEGSISTLTIQRTEQRDSAMYRCASSSAGTSGSYNEQFFGPGTRLTVL.